This T cell receptor (beta chain) is from a study of early T cells in non-severe SARS-CoV-2 infection. Across the whole study: Alpha and beta chains were unpaired, from unsorted whole-blood bulk RNA. Study observations and caveats: Anti-spike CD8 specificities were favored by VDJdb matching, whose results missed private and CD4 specificities.

Molecules of cDNA were individually given unique molecular identifiers that were attached to them. Each CDR3 protein is one row after TCRdb ran MiXCR on the 5' RACE reads. The table has roughly 56,000 distinct CDR3 sequences, about 10% seen once; the top ten hold roughly 6%. The CDR3 covers 13 residues. V was shortened by 1 base and J by 4 bases, with 8 bases between the two germline ends. The germline CDR1 and CDR2 sequences are SGHAT and FQNNGV. This clonotype showed up many times. Its antigen is as yet unknown. Sample: whole blood. V usage is TRBV11-2 and J usage is TRBJ2-7; no definite D call. The receptor comes from an adult who was a healthcare worker with PCR-confirmed SARS-CoV-2 infection or an uninfected control (not recorded which). For the CDR3, the DNA is TGTGCCAGCAGCTTAGCCCGCGGATACGAGCAGTACTTC. Protein: CASSLARGYEQYF.